This paragraph covers one T cell receptor (beta chain) sequence. The antigen remains undetermined. The sample is drawn from a study of regulatory T cells in long-lasting Graves disease. Study details: The definition of persistent Graves' disease was over 5 years of antithyroid drugs with positive TSH receptor antibodies. General study results and limits: Those with persistent Graves' had less TCR diversity than newly diagnosed patients. Patients with persistent disease shared 2,741 public clonotypes, outpacing the 966 shared by new patients.

According to the study, TCR beta libraries were built with iRepertoire HTBI primers and CDR3-region Arm-PCR. From the multiplex PCR reads, TCRdb called clonotypes with MiXCR, one entry per CDR3 protein. The sample has a few hundred thousand distinct CDR3 sequences; roughly a quarter are singletons. V lost 5 bases, J lost 7 bases, and 15 bases lay in between. CDR1 is MGHDK, CDR2 SYGVNS, per germline. The CDR3 spans 14 residues. Sample time point: persistent/refractory GD, antithyroid drugs over 5 years with positive TRAb. RNA isolated from PBMCs was used to make the TCR library. Peripheral blood, nine milliliters of it, was drawn into EDTA tubes.

The rearrangement uses TRBV25-1 and TRBJ2-1; no reliable D call. This specimen was peripheral blood mononuclear cells (PBMCs), taken when the disease was refractory, from a patient treated with antithyroid drugs. The clonotype originates from a female donor with Graves disease. CDR3 DNA sequence: TGTGCCAGCAGTTCTTATACAGCGTTTAATGAGCAGTTCTTC. Its translation: CASSSYTAFNEQFF.